This T cell receptor beta chain was identified in a study of OX40 agonist ivuxolimab in advanced cancers. Measured with immunoSEQ multiplex PCR; TCRdb has only the in-frame clones, and not every one. The sample consists of some 38,000 clones, about 89% of them appearing once. The germline CDR1 and CDR2 sequences are SGDLS and YYNGEE. Unmatched junction bases numbered 7, after V lost 1 base and J lost 3 bases. The CDR3 extends over 16 amino acids. The sequence came from an adult with an advanced solid tumor such as melanoma, head and neck, liver or kidney cancer. The specimen was CD4+ or CD8+ T cells sorted from blood, collected in a trial of the OX40 agonist ivuxolimab. The chain links TRBV9 to TRBJ2-4, with 7 positions matching TRBD1. The CDR3 DNA reads as TGTGCCAGCAGCGTAAGAGGGGGCTTAGGCAAAAACATTCAGTACTTC. It encodes CASSVRGGLGKNIQYF.